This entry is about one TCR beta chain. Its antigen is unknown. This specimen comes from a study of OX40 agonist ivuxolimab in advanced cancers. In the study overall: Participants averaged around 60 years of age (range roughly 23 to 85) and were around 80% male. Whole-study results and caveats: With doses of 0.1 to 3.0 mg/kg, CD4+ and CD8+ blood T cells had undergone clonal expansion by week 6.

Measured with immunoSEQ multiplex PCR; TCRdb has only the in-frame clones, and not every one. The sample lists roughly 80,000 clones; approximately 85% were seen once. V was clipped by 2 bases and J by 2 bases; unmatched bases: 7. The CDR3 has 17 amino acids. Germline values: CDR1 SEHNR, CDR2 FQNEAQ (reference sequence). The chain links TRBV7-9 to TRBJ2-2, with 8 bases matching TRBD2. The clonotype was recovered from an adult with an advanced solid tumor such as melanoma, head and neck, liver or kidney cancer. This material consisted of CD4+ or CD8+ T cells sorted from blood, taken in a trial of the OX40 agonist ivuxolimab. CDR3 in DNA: TGTGCCAGCAGCTTATCACTAGCGGTCTTTAACACCGGGGAGCTGTTTTTT. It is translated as CASSLSLAVFNTGELFF.